This T cell receptor (beta chain) was recovered during a study of blood T cell repertoires in COVID-19. Study in general: Donors in the United States, Italy and Spain gave samples during acute or convalescent COVID-19. The cDNA or gDNA used as material had been derived from T cells, B-cell-depleted T cells, or PBMCs.

In the original analysis: Reference gene primer amplification gave estimated nucleated cell counts. Generated by immunoSEQ multiplex PCR, the TCRdb table keeps only in-frame clones and is missing some. D and trimming come from the DNA, and the V and J calls and clone size come from that table. The data contain about 36,000 clones, approximately 80% of them singletons. The CDR3 consists of 15 residues. V was trimmed by 3 bases and J by 4 bases, leaving 10 bases between them. Germline CDR1 ENHRY, CDR2 SYGVKD. The chain employs TRBV10-3 and TRBJ2-6; D gene unclear. This receptor was taken from a human donor in a cohort sampled during active COVID-19. The specimen was peripheral blood. In DNA, the CDR3 is TGTGCCATCAGTGAATCTTCGAGGGGGGCCAACGTCCTGACTTTC. Amino acid sequence: CAISESSRGANVLTF.